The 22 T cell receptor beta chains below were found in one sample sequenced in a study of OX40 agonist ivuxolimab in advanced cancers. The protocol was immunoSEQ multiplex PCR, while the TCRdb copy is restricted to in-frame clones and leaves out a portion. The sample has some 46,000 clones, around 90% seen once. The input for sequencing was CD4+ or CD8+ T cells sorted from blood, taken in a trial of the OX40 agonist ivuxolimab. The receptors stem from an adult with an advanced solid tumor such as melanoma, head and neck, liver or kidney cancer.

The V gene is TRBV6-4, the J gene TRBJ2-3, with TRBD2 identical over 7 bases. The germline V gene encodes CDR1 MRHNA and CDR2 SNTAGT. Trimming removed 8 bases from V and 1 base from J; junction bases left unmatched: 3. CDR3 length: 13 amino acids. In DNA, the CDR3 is TGTGCCAGCTCGAGCGGGGGCACAGATACGCAGTATTTT. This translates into CASSSGGTDTQYF.

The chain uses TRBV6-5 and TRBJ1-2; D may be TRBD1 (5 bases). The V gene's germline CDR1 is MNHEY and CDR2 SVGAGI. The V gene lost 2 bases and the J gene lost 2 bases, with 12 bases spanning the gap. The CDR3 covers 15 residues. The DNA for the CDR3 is TGTGCCAGCAGTTACGGGAGGGGTCAGAACTATGGCTACACCTTC. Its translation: CASSYGRGQNYGYTF.

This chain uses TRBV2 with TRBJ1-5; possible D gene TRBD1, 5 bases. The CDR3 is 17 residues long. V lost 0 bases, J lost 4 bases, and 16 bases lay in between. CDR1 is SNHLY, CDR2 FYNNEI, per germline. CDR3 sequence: CASSEALDMMINQPQHF. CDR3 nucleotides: TGTGCCAGCAGTGAAGCGCTGGACATGATGATTAATCAGCCCCAGCATTTT. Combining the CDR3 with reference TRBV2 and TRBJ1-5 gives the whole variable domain EPEVTQTPSHQVTQMGQEVILRCVPISNHLYFYWYRQILGQKVEFLVSFYNNEISEKSEIFDDQFSVERPDGSNFTLKIRSTKLEDSAMYFCASSEALDMMINQPQHFGDGTRLSIL.

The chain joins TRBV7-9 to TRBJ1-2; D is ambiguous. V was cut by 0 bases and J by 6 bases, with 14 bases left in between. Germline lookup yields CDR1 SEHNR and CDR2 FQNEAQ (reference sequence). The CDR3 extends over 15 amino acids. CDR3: CASSLARRTPDGYTF. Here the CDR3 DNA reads TGTGCCAGCAGCTTAGCCAGACGAACTCCAGATGGCTACACCTTC.

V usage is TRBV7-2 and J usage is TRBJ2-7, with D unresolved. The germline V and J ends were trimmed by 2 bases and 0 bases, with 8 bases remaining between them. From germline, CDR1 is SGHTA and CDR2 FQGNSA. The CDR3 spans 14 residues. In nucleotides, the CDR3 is TGTGCCAGCAGCTTACCGTACAGCTCCTACGAGCAGTACTTC. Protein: CASSLPYSSYEQYF.

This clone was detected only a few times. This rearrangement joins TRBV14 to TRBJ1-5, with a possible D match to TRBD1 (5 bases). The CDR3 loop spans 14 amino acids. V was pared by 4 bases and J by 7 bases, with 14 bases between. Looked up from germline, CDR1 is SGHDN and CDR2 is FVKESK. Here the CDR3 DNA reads TGTGCCAGCAGCCCAACAGGCATCGGGCAGCCCCAGCATTTT. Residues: CASSPTGIGQPQHF.

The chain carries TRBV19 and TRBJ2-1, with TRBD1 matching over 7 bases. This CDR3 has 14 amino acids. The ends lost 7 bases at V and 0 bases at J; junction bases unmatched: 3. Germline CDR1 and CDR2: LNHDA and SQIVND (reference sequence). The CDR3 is CASKTGSSYNEQFF. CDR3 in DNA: TGTGCCAGTAAGACAGGGTCCTCCTACAATGAGCAGTTCTTC.

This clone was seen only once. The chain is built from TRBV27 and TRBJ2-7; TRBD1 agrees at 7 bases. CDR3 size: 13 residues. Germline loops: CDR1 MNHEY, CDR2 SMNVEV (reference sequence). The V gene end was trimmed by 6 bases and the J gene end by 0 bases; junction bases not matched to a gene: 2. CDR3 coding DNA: TGTGCCAGCAGATCAGGGGGCTCCTACGAGCAGTACTTC. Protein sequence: CASRSGGSYEQYF.

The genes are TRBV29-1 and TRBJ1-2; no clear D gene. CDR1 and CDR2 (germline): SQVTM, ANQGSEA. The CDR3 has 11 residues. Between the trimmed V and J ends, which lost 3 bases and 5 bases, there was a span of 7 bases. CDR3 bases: TGCAGCGTTGAGGCCCCATATGGCTACACCTTC. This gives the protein CSVEAPYGYTF. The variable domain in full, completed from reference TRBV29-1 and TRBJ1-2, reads SAVISQKPSRDICQRGTSLTIQCQVDSQVTMMFWYRQQPGQSLTLIATANQGSEATYESGFVIDKFPISRPNLTFSTLTVSNMSPEDSSIYLCSVEAPYGYTFGSGTRLTVV.

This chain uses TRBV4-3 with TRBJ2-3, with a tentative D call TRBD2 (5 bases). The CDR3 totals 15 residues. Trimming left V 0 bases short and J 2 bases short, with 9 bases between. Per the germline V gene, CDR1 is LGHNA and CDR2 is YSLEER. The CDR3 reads CASSQDGDPTDTQYF. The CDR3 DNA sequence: TGCGCCAGCAGCCAAGACGGGGATCCCACAGATACGCAGTATTTT.

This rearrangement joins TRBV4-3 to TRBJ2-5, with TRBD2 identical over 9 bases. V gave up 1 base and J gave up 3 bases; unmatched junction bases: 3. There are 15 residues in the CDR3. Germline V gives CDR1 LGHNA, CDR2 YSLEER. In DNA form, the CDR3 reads TGCGCCAGCAGCCAAGGCAGACTAGCGGAAGAGACCCAGTACTTC. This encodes CASSQGRLAEETQYF.

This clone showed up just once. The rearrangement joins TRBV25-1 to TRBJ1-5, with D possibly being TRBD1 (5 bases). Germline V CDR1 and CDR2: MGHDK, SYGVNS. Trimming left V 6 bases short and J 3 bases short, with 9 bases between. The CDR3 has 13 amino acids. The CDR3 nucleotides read TGTGCCAGCAGGGGACCAAACAATCAGCCCCAGCATTTT. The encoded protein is CASRGPNNQPQHF.

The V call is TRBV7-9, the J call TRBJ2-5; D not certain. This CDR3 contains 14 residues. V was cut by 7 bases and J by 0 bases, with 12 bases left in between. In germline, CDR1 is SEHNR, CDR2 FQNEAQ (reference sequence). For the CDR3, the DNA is TGTGCCAGCATCCTATCGGCAGACCAAGAGACCCAGTACTTC. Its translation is CASILSADQETQYF.

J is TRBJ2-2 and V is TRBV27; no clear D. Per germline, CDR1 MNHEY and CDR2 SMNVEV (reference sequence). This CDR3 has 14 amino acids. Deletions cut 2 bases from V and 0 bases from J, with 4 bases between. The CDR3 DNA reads TGTGCCAGCAGTTTACTACCGAACACCGGGGAGCTGTTTTTT. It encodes CASSLLPNTGELFF.

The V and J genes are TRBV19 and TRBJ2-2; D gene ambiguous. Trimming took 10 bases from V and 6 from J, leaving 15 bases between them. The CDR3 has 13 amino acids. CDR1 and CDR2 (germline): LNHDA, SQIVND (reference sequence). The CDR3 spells CATSWGYPGELFF. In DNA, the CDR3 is TGTGCCACGAGTTGGGGTTATCCCGGGGAGCTGTTTTTT.

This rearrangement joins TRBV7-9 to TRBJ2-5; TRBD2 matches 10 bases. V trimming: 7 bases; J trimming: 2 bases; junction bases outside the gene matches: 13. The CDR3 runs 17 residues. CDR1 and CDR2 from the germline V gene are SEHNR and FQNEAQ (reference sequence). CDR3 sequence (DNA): TGTGCCAGCAACGCACCCGGACTAGCGGACCAGCAAGAGACCCAGTACTTC. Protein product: CASNAPGLADQQETQYF.

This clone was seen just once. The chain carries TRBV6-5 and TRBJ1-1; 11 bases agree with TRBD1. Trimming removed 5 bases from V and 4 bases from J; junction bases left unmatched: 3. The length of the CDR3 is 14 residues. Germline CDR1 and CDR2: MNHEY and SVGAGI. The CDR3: CASSPGTGGTEAFF. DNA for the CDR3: TGTGCCAGCAGTCCAGGGACAGGGGGCACTGAAGCTTTCTTT.

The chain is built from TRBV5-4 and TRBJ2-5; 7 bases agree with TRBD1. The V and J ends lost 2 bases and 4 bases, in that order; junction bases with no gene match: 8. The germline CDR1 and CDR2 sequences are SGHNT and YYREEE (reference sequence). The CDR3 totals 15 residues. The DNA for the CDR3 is TGTGCCAGCAGCTTCGAAGACAGGGTATTAGAGACCCAGTACTTC. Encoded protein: CASSFEDRVLETQYF.

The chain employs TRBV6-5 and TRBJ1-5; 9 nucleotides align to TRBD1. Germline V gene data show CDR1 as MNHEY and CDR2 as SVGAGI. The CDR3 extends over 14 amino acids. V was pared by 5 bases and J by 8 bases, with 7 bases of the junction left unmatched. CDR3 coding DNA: TGTGCCAGCAGTGGCGGGACAGGGAGAGAGCCCCAGCATTTT. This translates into CASSGGTGREPQHF.

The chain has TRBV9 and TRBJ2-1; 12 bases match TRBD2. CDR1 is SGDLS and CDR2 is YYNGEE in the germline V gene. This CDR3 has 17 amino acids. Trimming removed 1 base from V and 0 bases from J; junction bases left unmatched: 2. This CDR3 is CASSVLAGGSSYNEQFF. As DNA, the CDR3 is TGTGCCAGCAGCGTACTAGCGGGAGGGAGCTCCTACAATGAGCAGTTCTTC. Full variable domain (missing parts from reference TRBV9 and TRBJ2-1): DSGVTQTPKHLITATGQRVTLRCSPRSGDLSVYWYQQSLDQGLQFLIQYYNGEERAKGNILERFSAQQFPDLHSELNLSSLELGDSALYFCASSVLAGGSSYNEQFFGPGTRLTVL.

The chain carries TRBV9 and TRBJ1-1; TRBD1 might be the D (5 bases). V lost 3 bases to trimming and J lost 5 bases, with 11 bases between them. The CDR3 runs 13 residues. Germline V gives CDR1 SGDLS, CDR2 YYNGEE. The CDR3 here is CASSGDYGTEAFF. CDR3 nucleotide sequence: TGTGCCAGCAGCGGGGACTATGGGACTGAAGCTTTCTTT. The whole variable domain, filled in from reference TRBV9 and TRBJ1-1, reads DSGVTQTPKHLITATGQRVTLRCSPRSGDLSVYWYQQSLDQGLQFLIQYYNGEERAKGNILERFSAQQFPDLHSELNLSSLELGDSALYFCASSGDYGTEAFFGQGTRLTVV.

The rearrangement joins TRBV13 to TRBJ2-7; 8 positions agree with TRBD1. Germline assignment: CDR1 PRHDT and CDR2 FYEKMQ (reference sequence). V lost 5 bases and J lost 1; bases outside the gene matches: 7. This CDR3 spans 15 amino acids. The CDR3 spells CASSLGQGSSYEQYF. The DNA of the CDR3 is TGTGCCAGCAGCCTTGGACAGGGTAGTTCCTACGAGCAGTACTTC.